The present entry profiles one T cell receptor beta chain with its context. The sample originates from a study of blood T cell repertoires in COVID-19. Cohort assignment relied on participant-reported clinical history. Methods used by the authors: The authors estimated nucleated cell counts from reference gene primer amplification. The data were produced by immunoSEQ multiplex PCR, yet TCRdb's version contains in-frame clones alone and is incomplete. Clonal size and the V and J genes are those of that table, whereas D and trimming came from the DNA. The table lists approximately 260,000 clones, about 86% of them singletons. CDR3 size: 17 residues.

Sequenced sample: PBMCs or T cells enriched from blood (not recorded which). The J gene is TRBJ2-5, the V gene TRBV21-1; TRBD1 was called by the table and not checked on the DNA. TRBV21-1 corresponds to a pseudogene. The clonotype was recovered from a man under 40 with acute COVID-19. The CDR3 protein is CASSKQSGRGFWETQYF. The CDR3 nucleotides are TGTGCCAGCAGCAAACAGTCCGGCAGGGGTTTTTGGGAGACCCAGTACTTC.